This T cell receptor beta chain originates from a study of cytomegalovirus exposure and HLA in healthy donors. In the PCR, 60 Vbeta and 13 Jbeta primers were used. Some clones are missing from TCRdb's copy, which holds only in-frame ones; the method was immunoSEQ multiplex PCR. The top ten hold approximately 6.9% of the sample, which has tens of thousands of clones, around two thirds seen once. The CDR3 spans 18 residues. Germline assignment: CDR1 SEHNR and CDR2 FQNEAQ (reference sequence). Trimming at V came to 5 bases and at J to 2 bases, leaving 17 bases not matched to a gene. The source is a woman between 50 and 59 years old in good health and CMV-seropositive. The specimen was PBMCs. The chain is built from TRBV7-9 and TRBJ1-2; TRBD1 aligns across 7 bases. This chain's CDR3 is CASSLSPSIVQGNYGYTF. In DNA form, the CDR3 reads TGTGCCAGCAGCCTATCCCCCTCGATCGTACAGGGGAACTATGGCTACACCTTC.